These 22 T cell receptor beta chains share one sample of origin, sequenced in a study of cytomegalovirus exposure and HLA in healthy donors. PCR amplification relied on 60 Vbeta primers (plus 13 Jbeta primers). The repertoire was sequenced with immunoSEQ multiplex PCR; TCRdb's copy has only in-frame clones and lacks some. This sample has some 180,000 clones, with 70% to 80% found just once. Sequencing was performed on PBMCs. These TCRs come from a woman aged 60-75 years in good health and CMV-seropositive.

This chain links TRBV6-5 with TRBJ2-1; D gene unclear. Looked up from germline, CDR1 is MNHEY and CDR2 is SVGAGI. Trimming took 6 bases from V and 4 from J, leaving 10 bases between them. The CDR3 is 13 residues long. The CDR3 is CASSAGSYNEQFF. CDR3 in DNA: TGTGCCAGCAGCGCTGGCAGTTACAATGAGCAGTTCTTC.

The rearrangement links TRBV18 to TRBJ1-4; 12 bases fit TRBD1. Germline CDR1 reads KGHSH; CDR2 reads LQKENI. Unmatched junction bases numbered 6, after V lost 1 base and J lost 0 bases. The CDR3 contains 19 residues. The CDR3 is CASSPLPGQGAATNEKLFF. In DNA, the CDR3 is TGTGCCAGCTCACCACTACCGGGACAGGGGGCCGCAACTAATGAAAAACTGTTTTTT.

The CDR3 DNA is TGCGCCAGCAGCCCCACGACAGGCTACGAGCAGTACTTC. It encodes CASSPTTGYEQYF. V and J are TRBV4-1 and TRBJ2-5; possible D gene TRBD1, 6 bases. The J call is in doubt because the DNA end fits TRBJ2-7 better. The CDR3 length is 13 residues. Germline V gene sequence: CDR1 MGHRA, CDR2 YSYEKL.

The V and J genes are TRBV2 and TRBJ2-1, with 8 positions matching TRBD2. This CDR3 contains 14 residues. After removal of 10 bases from V and 4 bases from J, the junction contained 9 bases not matched to a gene. Germline assignment: CDR1 SNHLY and CDR2 FYNNEI. CDR3 region: CAIFGGGTYNEQFF. CDR3 bases: TGTGCCATCTTTGGCGGGGGGACTTACAATGAGCAGTTCTTC.

A few counts support this clone. V usage is TRBV28 and J usage is TRBJ2-1; D might be TRBD1 (6 bases). CDR1 is MDHEN, CDR2 SYDVKM, per germline. Trimming left V 9 bases short and J 14 bases short, with 14 bases between. The CDR3 is 10 residues long. CDR3 sequence (DNA): TGTGCCAGTGGGGGCAGGGATAAGTTCTTC. Protein: CASGGRDKFF.

The chain uses TRBV28 and TRBJ2-7, with TRBD2 matching over 7 bases. CDR1 MDHEN and CDR2 SYDVKM come from the germline V gene. The CDR3 is 15 amino acids. Germline trimming cut 7 bases from V and 3 bases from J; bases unmatched to any gene: 12. DNA of the CDR3: TGTGCCAGCAATTCCCGACTAGCTTCTCACTACGAGCAGTACTTC. This encodes CASNSRLASHYEQYF. Full variable domain (rest looked up from reference TRBV28 and TRBJ2-7): DVKVTQSSRYLVKRTGEKVFLECVQDMDHENMFWYRQDPGLGLRLIYFSYDVKMKEKGDIPEGYSVSREKKERFSLILESASTNQTSMYLCASNSRLASHYEQYFGPGTRLTVT.

The CDR3, as DNA: TGCGCCAGCAGCCCGACAGGGGCGAAAACCTACGAGCAGTACTTC. Protein product: CASSPTGAKTYEQYF. The chain combines TRBV4-3 with TRBJ2-7; 8 nucleotides match TRBD1. V dropped 4 bases and J dropped 2; count of bases not matched to a gene: 7. The CDR3 is 15 amino acids. From germline, CDR1 is LGHNA and CDR2 YSLEER.

The chain has TRBV7-9 and TRBJ2-7; 8 nucleotides align to TRBD1. The CDR3 runs to 12 residues. Germline trimming cut 8 bases from V and 3 bases from J; bases unmatched to any gene: 3. Germline-derived CDR1 and CDR2 are SEHNR and FQNEAQ (reference sequence). The chain's CDR3 is CASGQGNYEQYF. The CDR3 DNA reads TGTGCCAGCGGACAGGGCAACTACGAGCAGTACTTC.

V gene TRBV7-2 combines with J gene TRBJ1-1; D may be TRBD1 (5 bases). Germline V lookup: CDR1 SGHTA, CDR2 FQGNSA. This CDR3 spans 15 amino acids. V lost 5 bases to trimming and J lost 3 bases, with 16 bases between them. CDR3 residues: CASSPTARGYTEAFF. DNA of the CDR3: TGTGCCAGCAGCCCGACAGCAAGGGGATACACTGAAGCTTTCTTT. Complete variable domain (other parts from reference TRBV7-2 and TRBJ1-1): GAGVSQSPSNKVTEKGKDVELRCDPISGHTALYWYRQSLGQGLEFLIYFQGNSAPDKSGLPSDRFSAERTGGSVSTLTIQRTQQEDSAVYLCASSPTARGYTEAFFGQGTRLTVV.

The rearrangement links TRBV10-3 to TRBJ1-2; D may be TRBD1 (6 bases). CDR3 size: 11 residues. In germline, CDR1 is ENHRY, CDR2 SYGVKD. Trimming took 4 bases from V and 14 from J, leaving 14 bases between them. The CDR3 loop reads CAISVRGRSTF. CDR3 sequence (DNA): TGTGCCATCAGTGTCAGGGGTCGGTCGACCTTC.

This clone was counted once. V usage is TRBV6-6 and J usage is TRBJ1-6; unclear D gene. The CDR3 spans 16 residues. CDR1 MNHNY and CDR2 SVGAGI come from the germline V gene (reference sequence). V lost 3 bases, J lost 5 bases, and 14 bases lay in between. CDR3 region: CASSYLGGGDNSPLHF. CDR3 in DNA: TGTGCCAGCAGTTATCTAGGAGGAGGCGATAATTCACCCCTCCACTTT.

The chain couples TRBV19 to TRBJ2-2, with D uncertain. The germline CDR1 and CDR2 sequences are LNHDA and SQIVND (reference sequence). Deletions cut 4 bases from V and 1 base from J, with 4 bases between. The length of the CDR3 is 13 residues. The CDR3 loop reads CASSKQNTGELFF. For the CDR3, the DNA is TGTGCCAGTAGTAAACAGAACACCGGGGAGCTGTTTTTT. Complete variable domain (other parts from reference TRBV19 and TRBJ2-2): DGGITQSPKYLFRKEGQNVTLSCEQNLNHDAMYWYRQDPGQGLRLIYYSQIVNDFQKGDIAEGYSVSREKKESFPLTVTSAQKNPTAFYLCASSKQNTGELFFGEGSRLTVL.

CDR3 sequence: CAIRFQGGEQYF. The CDR3 nucleotides are TGTGCCATCAGGTTTCAGGGGGGCGAGCAGTACTTC. The rearrangement links TRBV10-3 to TRBJ2-5, with D possibly TRBD1 on 7 matching bases. The J call is uncertain, as TRBJ2-7 better fits the DNA end. Germline V gene sequence: CDR1 ENHRY, CDR2 SYGVKD. CDR3 length: 12 amino acids.

The chain joins TRBV5-1 to TRBJ2-5, with 7 bases identical to TRBD1. The CDR3 runs to 14 residues. J was trimmed by 1 base and V by 2 bases; bases with no gene match: 2. Germline V gene lookup returns CDR1 SGHRS and CDR2 YFSETQ. CDR3: CASSLYRGQETQYF. In DNA form, the CDR3 reads TGCGCCAGCAGCTTATACAGGGGCCAAGAGACCCAGTACTTC.

CDR3 sequence: CAWFDRGHTF. CDR3 nucleotides: TGTGCCTGGTTCGACAGGGGGCACACCTTC. The rearrangement joins TRBV30 to TRBJ1-2, with TRBD1 identical over 10 bases. Per germline, CDR1 GTSNPN and CDR2 SVGIG (reference sequence). This CDR3 is 10 amino acids long. V was pared by 5 bases and J by 12 bases, with 3 bases of the junction left unmatched.

The chain recombines TRBV6-4 with TRBJ2-7, with 7 bases matching TRBD1. V lost 2 bases, J lost 0 bases, and 19 bases stayed unmatched. Germline-derived CDR1 and CDR2 are MRHNA and SNTAGT. The CDR3 is 20 residues long. The DNA for the CDR3 is TGTGCCAGCAGTGACGTGGGTAGAACAGGGGTCGGACCTCACTCCTACGAGCAGTACTTC. This codes for CASSDVGRTGVGPHSYEQYF.

Only a few counts were recorded for this clone. The V call is TRBV27, the J call TRBJ2-1; TRBD2 matches 13 bases. V gave up 3 bases and J gave up 9 bases; unmatched junction bases: 8. The CDR3 sequence is 16 residues long. CDR1 is MNHEY, CDR2 SMNVEV, per germline (reference sequence). The CDR3 DNA is TGTGCCAGCAGTTTCCTACTAGCGGGAGGGCCGGTTGAGCAGTTCTTC. Protein: CASSFLLAGGPVEQFF.

This chain uses TRBV27 with TRBJ2-3, with 13 bases fitting TRBD2. The germline V gene has CDR1 MNHEY and CDR2 SMNVEV (reference sequence). The ends lost 5 bases at V and 8 bases at J; junction bases unmatched: 7. The CDR3 loop spans 15 amino acids. The CDR3 is CASSGTSGARGTQYF. In DNA form, the CDR3 reads TGTGCCAGCAGTGGGACTAGCGGGGCGAGAGGTACGCAGTATTTT.

The chain is built from TRBV6-1 and TRBJ2-5; D is uncertain. With 6 bases removed from V and 2 bases from J, the gap between germline ends came to 10 bases. Germline V gene sequence: CDR1 MNHNS, CDR2 SASEGT. The CDR3 is 13 residues long. DNA for the CDR3: TGTGCCAGCAGCAACACCTTTCAAGAGACCCAGTACTTC. Translation: CASSNTFQETQYF.

The chain uses TRBV18 and TRBJ1-2, with TRBD1 identical over 8 bases. The CDR3 is 12 residues long. The ends lost 5 bases at V and 8 bases at J; junction bases unmatched: 4. The V gene's germline CDR1 is KGHSH and CDR2 LQKENI. This chain's CDR3 is CASSMDRDGYTF. The CDR3, as DNA: TGTGCCAGCTCAATGGACAGGGACGGCTACACCTTC.

There are a few counts of this clone. Other DNA variants within this sample encode the same CDR3. The chain joins TRBV5-1 to TRBJ2-7, with D maybe TRBD1 (7 bases). This CDR3 spans 15 amino acids. The V and J ends lost 2 bases and 0 bases respectively, with 12 bases between them. The germline V gene encodes CDR1 SGHRS and CDR2 YFSETQ. The CDR3 loop reads CASSLGGGSSYEQYF. The CDR3 DNA reads as TGCGCCAGCAGCTTAGGAGGGGGCTCCTCCTACGAGCAGTACTTC.

This chain joins TRBV10-3 and TRBJ1-4, with 7 positions matching TRBD1. This CDR3 is built from 17 residues. Trimming at V came to 3 bases and at J to 5 bases, leaving 12 bases not matched to a gene. Germline V gene sequence: CDR1 ENHRY, CDR2 SYGVKD. As DNA, the CDR3 is TGTGCCATCAGTGATGGGACAGTCTCCACTTTAAATGAAAAACTGTTTTTT. As protein: CAISDGTVSTLNEKLFF.